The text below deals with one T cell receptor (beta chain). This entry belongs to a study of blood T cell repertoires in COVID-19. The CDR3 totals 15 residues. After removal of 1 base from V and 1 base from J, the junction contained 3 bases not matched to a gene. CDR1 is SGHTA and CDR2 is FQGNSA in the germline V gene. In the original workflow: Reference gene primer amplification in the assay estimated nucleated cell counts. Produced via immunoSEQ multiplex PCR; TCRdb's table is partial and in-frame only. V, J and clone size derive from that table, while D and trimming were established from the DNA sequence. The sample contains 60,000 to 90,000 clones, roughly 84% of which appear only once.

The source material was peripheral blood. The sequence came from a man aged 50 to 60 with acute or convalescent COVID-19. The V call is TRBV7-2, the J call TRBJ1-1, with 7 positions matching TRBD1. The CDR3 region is CASSLVGQENTEAFF. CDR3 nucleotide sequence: TGTGCCAGCAGCTTAGTTGGACAGGAGAACACTGAAGCTTTCTTT.